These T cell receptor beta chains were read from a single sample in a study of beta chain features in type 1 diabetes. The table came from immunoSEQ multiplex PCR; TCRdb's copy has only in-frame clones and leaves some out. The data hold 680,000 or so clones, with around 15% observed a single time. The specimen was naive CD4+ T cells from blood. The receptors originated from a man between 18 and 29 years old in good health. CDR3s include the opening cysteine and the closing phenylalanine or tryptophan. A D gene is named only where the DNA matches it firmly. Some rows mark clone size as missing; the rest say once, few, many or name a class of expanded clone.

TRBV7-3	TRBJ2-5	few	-	CASSQDRVGQRRTQYF	TGCGCCAGCAGCCAAGATAGAGTCGGCCAGAGGCGGACCCAGTACTTC
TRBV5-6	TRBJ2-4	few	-	CASSLVFGNIQYF	TGTGCCAGCAGCTTAGTGTTTGGAAACATTCAGTACTTC
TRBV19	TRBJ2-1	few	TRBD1	CATKGQVANEQFF	TGTGCCACTAAGGGACAGGTGGCCAATGAGCAGTTCTTC
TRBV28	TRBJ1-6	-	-	CASSLSREALHF	TGTGCCAGCAGTCTCTCGAGGGAGGCCCTCCACTTT
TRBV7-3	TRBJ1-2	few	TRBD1	CASSYTGTGDGYTF	TGTGCCAGCAGCTACACCGGGACAGGGGATGGCTACACCTTC
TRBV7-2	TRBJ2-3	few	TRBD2	CASSLASGSPDTQYF	TGTGCCAGCAGCTTAGCTAGCGGGAGCCCCGATACGCAGTATTTT
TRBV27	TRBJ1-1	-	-	CASSIRNTGLNTEAFF	TGTGCCAGCAGTATAAGAAACACAGGGCTTAACACTGAAGCTTTCTTT
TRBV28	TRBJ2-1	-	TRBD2	CASSNSKAGGVDEQFF	TGTGCCAGCAGCAATTCCAAAGCGGGAGGGGTTGATGAGCAGTTCTTC
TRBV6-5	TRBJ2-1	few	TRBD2	CASSVLAGEYNEQFF	TGTGCCAGCAGTGTACTAGCGGGAGAGTACAATGAGCAGTTCTTC
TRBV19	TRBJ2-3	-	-	CASGRDHRVTDTQYF	TGTGCCAGCGGGCGGGACCACAGGGTTACAGATACGCAGTATTTT
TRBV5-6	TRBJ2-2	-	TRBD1	CASSFRQGANTGELFF	TGTGCCAGCAGCTTCCGACAGGGGGCGAACACCGGGGAGCTGTTTTTT
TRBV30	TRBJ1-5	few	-	CAWNPQRMGPSNQPQHF	TGTGCCTGGAATCCCCAACGGATGGGGCCCAGCAATCAGCCCCAGCATTTT
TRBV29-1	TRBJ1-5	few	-	CSALDSWGNQPQHF	TGCAGCGCCCTGGACAGCTGGGGCAATCAGCCCCAGCATTTT
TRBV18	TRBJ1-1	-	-	CASSPDRSTEAFF	TGTGCCAGCTCACCAGACCGTAGCACTGAAGCTTTCTTT
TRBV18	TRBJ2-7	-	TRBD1	CASSWDRGRSYEQYF	TGTGCCAGCTCCTGGGACAGGGGGCGTTCCTACGAGCAGTACTTC
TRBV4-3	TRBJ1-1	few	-	CASSQDGRATEAFF	TGCGCCAGCAGCCAAGATGGCAGGGCCACTGAAGCTTTCTTT
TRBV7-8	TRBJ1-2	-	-	CASSPRGSKAFYGYTF	TGTGCCAGCAGCCCCAGGGGCTCCAAAGCCTTCTATGGCTACACCTTC
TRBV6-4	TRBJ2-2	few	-	CASSFHRVQADTGELFF	TGTGCCAGCAGTTTTCACAGGGTGCAAGCGGACACCGGGGAGCTGTTTTTT
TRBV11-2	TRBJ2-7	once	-	CASSLIVAPSFSWGSEQYF	TGTGCCAGCAGCTTAATCGTGGCTCCCTCCTTTTCCTGGGGGTCGGAGCAGTACTTC
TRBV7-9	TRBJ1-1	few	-	CASSRQGLNTEAFF	TGTGCCAGCAGCCGCCAGGGTCTGAACACTGAAGCTTTCTTT
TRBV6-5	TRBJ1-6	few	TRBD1	CASSYGQDSPLHF	TGTGCCAGCAGTTATGGACAGGATTCACCCCTCCACTTT
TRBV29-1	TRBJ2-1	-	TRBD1	CSVRQGAGEQFF	TGCAGCGTCAGACAGGGGGCTGGTGAGCAGTTCTTC
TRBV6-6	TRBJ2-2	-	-	CASSRPGVPTGELFF	TGTGCCAGCAGTCGCCCTGGGGTCCCCACCGGGGAGCTGTTTTTT
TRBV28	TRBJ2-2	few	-	CASRRRSTGELFF	TGTGCCAGCAGGCGCCGGTCCACCGGGGAGCTGTTTTTT
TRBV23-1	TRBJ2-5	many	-	CARTPRRHRTQYF	TGCGCCAGAACTCCTCGGCGTCATCGGACCCAGTACTTC
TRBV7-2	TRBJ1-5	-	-	CASSLAGGGNQPQHF	TGTGCCAGCAGCTTAGCTGGGGGAGGGAATCAGCCCCAGCATTTT
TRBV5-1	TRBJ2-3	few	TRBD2	CASSLGTSGRTDTQYF	TGCGCCAGCAGCTTGGGGACTAGCGGGAGAACAGATACGCAGTATTTT
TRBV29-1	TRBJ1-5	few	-	CSVGLAGEFNQPQHF	TGCAGCGTGGGGCTCGCCGGTGAGTTCAATCAGCCCCAGCATTTT
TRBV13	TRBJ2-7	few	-	CASSLAETGHSYEQYF	TGTGCCAGCAGCTTAGCTGAGACAGGCCATTCCTACGAGCAGTACTTC
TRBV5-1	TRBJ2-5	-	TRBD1	CASSSGTGGQETQYF	TGCGCCAGCAGCTCCGGGACAGGGGGCCAAGAGACCCAGTACTTC
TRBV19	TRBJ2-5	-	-	CASSIIPGQGQETQYF	TGTGCCAGTAGTATAATCCCGGGGCAGGGCCAAGAGACCCAGTACTTC
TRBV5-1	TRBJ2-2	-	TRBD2	CASSPKTSHLTGELFF	TGCGCCAGCAGCCCGAAGACTAGCCACCTCACCGGGGAGCTGTTTTTT
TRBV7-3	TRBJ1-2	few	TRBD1	CASNENRGDYGYTF	TGTGCCAGCAACGAAAACAGGGGAGACTATGGCTACACCTTC
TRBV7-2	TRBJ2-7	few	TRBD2	CASRLAGGPYEQYF	TGTGCCAGCAGATTAGCGGGGGGGCCCTACGAGCAGTACTTC
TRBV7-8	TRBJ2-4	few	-	CASSLARDNIQYF	TGTGCCAGCAGCTTAGCGCGGGACAACATTCAGTACTTC
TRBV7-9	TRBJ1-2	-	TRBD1	CASSFRHAQGASYGYTF	TGTGCCAGCAGCTTTCGTCACGCTCAGGGGGCGAGCTATGGCTACACCTTC
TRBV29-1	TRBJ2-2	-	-	CSVGKGNTGELFF	TGCAGCGTTGGGAAAGGAAACACCGGGGAGCTGTTTTTT
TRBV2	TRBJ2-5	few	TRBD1	CASSGQGARGETQYF	TGTGCCAGCAGTGGACAGGGGGCGCGCGGAGAGACCCAGTACTTC
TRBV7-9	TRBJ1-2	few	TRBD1	CASSSRQGAGYGYTF	TGTGCCAGCAGCTCGAGACAGGGGGCGGGCTATGGCTACACCTTC
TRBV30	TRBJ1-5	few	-	CAWSVGDDQPQHF	TGTGCCTGGAGTGTGGGAGATGACCAGCCCCAGCATTTT
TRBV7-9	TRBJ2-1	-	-	CASSLAPGSSYNEQFF	TGTGCCAGCAGCTTAGCGCCAGGGAGCTCCTACAATGAGCAGTTCTTC
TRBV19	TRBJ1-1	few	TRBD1	CASSMTGFGEAFF	TGTGCCAGTAGTATGACAGGGTTCGGTGAAGCTTTCTTT
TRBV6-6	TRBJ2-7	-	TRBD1	CASSYRVAGGEFEQYF	TGTGCCAGCAGTTACCGCGTCGCAGGGGGAGAATTCGAGCAGTACTTC
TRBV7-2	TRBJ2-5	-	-	CASSLDRDQETQYF	TGTGCCAGCAGCTTAGACAGGGACCAAGAGACCCAGTACTTC
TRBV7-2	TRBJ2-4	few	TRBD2	CASSLGGLAMAKNIQYF	TGTGCCAGCAGCTTAGGTGGACTAGCGATGGCCAAAAACATTCAGTACTTC
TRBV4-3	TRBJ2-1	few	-	CASSQVRVREQFF	TGCGCCAGCAGCCAAGTACGGGTCAGGGAGCAGTTCTTC
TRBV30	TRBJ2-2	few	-	CAWNPYTPGELFF	TGTGCCTGGAACCCTTATACTCCCGGGGAGCTGTTTTTT
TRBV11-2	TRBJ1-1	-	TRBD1	CASSPEDRGRNTEAFF	TGTGCCAGCAGCCCTGAGGACAGGGGGCGGAACACTGAAGCTTTCTTT
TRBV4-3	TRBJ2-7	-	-	CASSQDRQASSYEQYF	TGCGCCAGCAGCCAAGATCGACAGGCGAGCTCCTACGAGCAGTACTTC
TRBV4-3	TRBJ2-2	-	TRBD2	CASSQDPSSGRGTGELFF	TGCGCCAGCAGCCAAGATCCCTCTAGCGGGAGAGGAACCGGGGAGCTGTTTTTT
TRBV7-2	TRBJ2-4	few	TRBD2	CASSFLAGLAKNIQYF	TGTGCCAGCAGCTTTTTAGCGGGACTAGCCAAAAACATTCAGTACTTC
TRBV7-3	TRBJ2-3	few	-	CASSRTGLRDTQYF	TGTGCCAGCAGCCGCACAGGGTTACGAGATACGCAGTATTTT
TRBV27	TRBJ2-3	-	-	CASSYASTIPDTQYF	TGTGCCAGCAGTTATGCCTCGACGATCCCAGATACGCAGTATTTT
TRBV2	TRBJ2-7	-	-	CASSVVYEQYF	TGTGCCAGCAGTGTGGTGTACGAGCAGTACTTC